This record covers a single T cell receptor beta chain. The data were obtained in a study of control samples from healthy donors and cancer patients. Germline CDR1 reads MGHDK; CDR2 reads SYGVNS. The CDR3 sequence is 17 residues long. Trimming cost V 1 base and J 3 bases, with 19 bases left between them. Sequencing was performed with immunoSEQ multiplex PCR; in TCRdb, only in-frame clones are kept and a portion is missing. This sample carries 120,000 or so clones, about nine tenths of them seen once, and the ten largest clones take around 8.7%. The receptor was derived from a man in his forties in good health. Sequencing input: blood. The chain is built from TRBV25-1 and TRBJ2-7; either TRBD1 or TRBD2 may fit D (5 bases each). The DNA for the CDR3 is TGTGCCAGCAGTGAATCCCGAGGGGAACGCACCCACTACGAGCAGTACTTC. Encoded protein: CASSESRGERTHYEQYF.